This is a list of T cell receptor beta chains from one sample in a study of T cells in Graves' hyperthyroidism and ophthalmopathy. TCRdb analysed the multiplex PCR reads with MiXCR anew, one entry per CDR3 protein. The sample has approximately 380,000 distinct CDR3 sequences, around a sixth seen once. Sequences were obtained from blood. These receptors originate from a young man with Graves' ophthalmopathy. Each CDR3 is given with its conserved first and last residue. D genes are given only for firm matches. The size field is filled for only some rows; it gives once, few, many or a size class.

v_gene: TRBV7-2; d_gene: NA; abundance: many; j_gene: TRBJ1-2; CDR3aa: CASSSVGGTNYGYTF; CDR3nt: TGTGCCAGCAGCTCGGTGGGGGGTACTAACTATGGCTACACCTTC
v_gene: TRBV5-6; d_gene: NA; abundance: few; j_gene: TRBJ2-7; CDR3aa: CASGLGRSSYEQYF; CDR3nt: TGTGCCAGCGGCTTGGGCAGAAGCTCCTACGAGCAGTACTTC
v_gene: TRBV2; d_gene: NA; abundance: many; j_gene: TRBJ1-6; CDR3aa: CASSEESSYNSPLHF; CDR3nt: TGTGCCAGCAGTGAAGAGAGCTCCTATAATTCACCCCTCCACTTT
v_gene: TRBV11-2; d_gene: NA; abundance: many; j_gene: TRBJ2-1; CDR3aa: CASSYRDSVHNEQFF; CDR3nt: TGTGCCAGCAGCTACCGGGACTCTGTCCACAATGAGCAGTTCTTC
v_gene: TRBV2; d_gene: TRBD1; abundance: many; j_gene: TRBJ1-1; CDR3aa: CASSEQGADTEAFF; CDR3nt: TGTGCCAGCAGTGAACAGGGGGCGGACACTGAAGCTTTCTTT
v_gene: TRBV6-2/TRBV6-3; d_gene: TRBD1; abundance: many; j_gene: TRBJ2-2; CDR3aa: CASSYPNWTGLNTGELFF; CDR3nt: TGTGCCAGCAGTTACCCAAACTGGACAGGGCTCAACACCGGGGAGCTGTTTTTT
v_gene: TRBV20-1; d_gene: NA; abundance: many; j_gene: TRBJ1-1; CDR3aa: CSVTTAYTEAFF; CDR3nt: TGCAGTGTAACGACAGCGTACACTGAAGCTTTCTTT
v_gene: TRBV7-2; d_gene: NA; abundance: many; j_gene: TRBJ2-7; CDR3aa: CASSLDRSSYEQYF; CDR3nt: TGTGCCAGCAGCTTAGACAGATCCTCCTACGAGCAGTACTTC
v_gene: TRBV20-1; d_gene: TRBD2; abundance: NA; j_gene: TRBJ2-1; CDR3aa: CSARHPGLAALFRFF; CDR3nt: TGCAGTGCTAGACACCCGGGACTAGCGGCTTTGTTTCGGTTCTTC
v_gene: TRBV7-2; d_gene: NA; abundance: many; j_gene: TRBJ2-3; CDR3aa: CASSSQTSLDTQYF; CDR3nt: TGTGCCAGCAGCTCCCAGACTAGTTTGGATACGCAGTATTTT
v_gene: TRBV7-8; d_gene: NA; abundance: NA; j_gene: TRBJ2-7; CDR3aa: CASSDPNEQYF; CDR3nt: TGTGCCAGCAGCGACCCCAACGAGCAGTACTTC
v_gene: TRBV2; d_gene: TRBD1; abundance: many; j_gene: TRBJ1-1; CDR3aa: CASRPTWTGGGTEAFF; CDR3nt: TGTGCCAGCAGACCGACCTGGACAGGGGGGGGAACTGAAGCTTTCTTT
v_gene: TRBV11-2; d_gene: NA; abundance: many; j_gene: TRBJ2-7; CDR3aa: CASSLLSPDARGYEQYF; CDR3nt: TGTGCCAGCAGCTTACTCTCCCCCGACGCCAGGGGTTACGAGCAGTACTTC
v_gene: TRBV12-3/TRBV12-4; d_gene: NA; abundance: many; j_gene: TRBJ2-1; CDR3aa: CASRSSLGEQFF; CDR3nt: TGTGCCAGCAGGAGCTCGCTAGGGGAGCAGTTCTTC
v_gene: TRBV3-1; d_gene: NA; abundance: NA; j_gene: TRBJ1-1; CDR3aa: CASSQALRGGFTEAFF; CDR3nt: TGTGCCAGCAGCCAAGCACTTCGAGGGGGTTTCACTGAAGCTTTCTTT
v_gene: TRBV12-3/TRBV12-4; d_gene: NA; abundance: many; j_gene: TRBJ2-7; CDR3aa: CASSPSGDAYEQYF; CDR3nt: TGTGCCAGCAGTCCATCGGGGGACGCCTACGAGCAGTACTTC
v_gene: TRBV7-8; d_gene: TRBD2; abundance: NA; j_gene: TRBJ2-3; CDR3aa: CASSLGLRGLVGADTQYF; CDR3nt: TGTGCCAGCAGCTTAGGTCTACGGGGACTAGTGGGTGCCGATACGCAGTATTTT
v_gene: TRBV15; d_gene: TRBD1; abundance: NA; j_gene: TRBJ2-5; CDR3aa: CATTSGTGRETQYF; CDR3nt: TGTGCCACCACCTCCGGGACAGGGAGGGAGACCCAGTACTTC
v_gene: TRBV7-3; d_gene: TRBD1; abundance: NA; j_gene: TRBJ2-7; CDR3aa: CASGRQGDRHQYF; CDR3nt: TGTGCCAGCGGCAGGCAGGGGGATAGGCATCAGTACTTC
v_gene: TRBV28; d_gene: TRBD1; abundance: many; j_gene: TRBJ2-1; CDR3aa: CASKTGVRNEQFF; CDR3nt: TGTGCCAGCAAGACAGGGGTAAGGAATGAGCAGTTCTTC
v_gene: TRBV12-3/TRBV12-4; d_gene: TRBD1; abundance: many; j_gene: TRBJ1-5; CDR3aa: CASSLGQGGHQPQHF; CDR3nt: TGTGCCAGCAGTTTGGGCCAGGGGGGGCATCAGCCCCAGCATTTT
v_gene: TRBV19; d_gene: NA; abundance: few; j_gene: TRBJ2-3; CDR3aa: CASSVLVTMGDTQYF; CDR3nt: TGTGCCAGCTCCGTATTAGTGACTATGGGAGATACGCAGTATTTT
v_gene: TRBV27; d_gene: NA; abundance: many; j_gene: TRBJ2-3; CDR3aa: CASRALSGTHATDTQYF; CDR3nt: TGTGCCAGCAGGGCCCTCTCCGGAACTCACGCCACAGATACGCAGTATTTT
v_gene: TRBV6-1; d_gene: NA; abundance: NA; j_gene: TRBJ2-5; CDR3aa: CASSEFSGPGYF; CDR3nt: TGTGCCAGCAGTGAATTTTCAGGGCCTGGGTACTTC
v_gene: TRBV7-9; d_gene: NA; abundance: NA; j_gene: TRBJ1-2; CDR3aa: CASLKVGTPGYTF; CDR3nt: TGTGCCAGCTTGAAGGTCGGTACTCCTGGCTACACCTTC
v_gene: TRBV2; d_gene: NA; abundance: many; j_gene: TRBJ2-2; CDR3aa: CASSGGNQNTGELFF; CDR3nt: TGTGCCAGCAGCGGGGGCAATCAGAACACCGGGGAGCTGTTTTTT
v_gene: TRBV24-1; d_gene: NA; abundance: NA; j_gene: TRBJ1-5; CDR3aa: CATSDTAQYQPQHF; CDR3nt: TGTGCCACCAGTGATACAGCCCAGTACCAGCCCCAGCATTTT
v_gene: TRBV20-1; d_gene: NA; abundance: NA; j_gene: TRBJ1-5; CDR3aa: CSARWTGSNQPQHF; CDR3nt: TGCAGTGCTAGATGGACGGGCAGCAATCAGCCCCAGCATTTT
v_gene: TRBV7-8; d_gene: NA; abundance: NA; j_gene: TRBJ2-1; CDR3aa: CASIRAPNDNEQFF; CDR3nt: TGTGCCAGCATCCGGGCCCCTAACGACAATGAGCAGTTCTTC
v_gene: TRBV19; d_gene: NA; abundance: many; j_gene: TRBJ1-1; CDR3aa: CASSRGYGTEAFF; CDR3nt: TGTGCCAGTAGTCGAGGCTACGGAACTGAAGCTTTCTTT
v_gene: TRBV29-1; d_gene: NA; abundance: few; j_gene: TRBJ2-3; CDR3aa: CSVGGPDTQYF; CDR3nt: TGCAGCGTCGGCGGACCAGATACGCAGTATTTT
v_gene: TRBV6-1; d_gene: NA; abundance: many; j_gene: TRBJ1-6; CDR3aa: CASSAGATSPLHF; CDR3nt: TGTGCCAGCAGTGCAGGGGCCACCTCACCCCTCCACTTT
v_gene: TRBV7-9; d_gene: NA; abundance: NA; j_gene: TRBJ2-3; CDR3aa: CASSGSPDRLTDTQYF; CDR3nt: TGTGCCAGCAGCGGGTCACCCGACCGCCTCACAGATACGCAGTATTTT
v_gene: TRBV5-6; d_gene: NA; abundance: many; j_gene: TRBJ2-5; CDR3aa: CASSWGGRAQETQYF; CDR3nt: TGTGCCAGCAGCTGGGGGGGCAGGGCCCAAGAGACCCAGTACTTC
v_gene: TRBV6-6; d_gene: NA; abundance: many; j_gene: TRBJ1-1; CDR3aa: CASSYSNSNTEAFF; CDR3nt: TGTGCCAGCAGTTACTCGAACAGTAACACTGAAGCTTTCTTT
v_gene: TRBV7-3; d_gene: NA; abundance: few; j_gene: TRBJ1-5; CDR3aa: CASSLKAGGSNQPQHF; CDR3nt: TGTGCCAGCAGCTTAAAAGCGGGAGGGAGCAATCAGCCCCAGCATTTT
v_gene: TRBV7-2; d_gene: TRBD1; abundance: many; j_gene: TRBJ2-7; CDR3aa: CASSPRGQGIGEQYF; CDR3nt: TGTGCCAGCAGCCCGCGGGGACAGGGGATTGGCGAGCAGTACTTC
v_gene: TRBV20-1; d_gene: NA; abundance: many; j_gene: TRBJ2-3; CDR3aa: CSAIKGADTQYF; CDR3nt: TGCAGTGCAATCAAGGGGGCAGATACGCAGTATTTT
v_gene: TRBV6-5; d_gene: NA; abundance: many; j_gene: TRBJ2-7; CDR3aa: CASSYSSSYEQYF; CDR3nt: TGTGCCAGCAGTTACTCCAGCTCCTACGAGCAGTACTTC
v_gene: TRBV28; d_gene: NA; abundance: NA; j_gene: TRBJ2-1; CDR3aa: CASSYKGSWGNNEQFF; CDR3nt: TGTGCCAGCAGTTATAAAGGAAGCTGGGGGAACAATGAGCAGTTCTTC
v_gene: TRBV2; d_gene: NA; abundance: many; j_gene: TRBJ2-5; CDR3aa: CASSPGQWRTQYF; CDR3nt: TGTGCCAGCAGTCCTGGGCAGTGGAGGACCCAGTACTTC
v_gene: TRBV5-5; d_gene: NA; abundance: many; j_gene: TRBJ2-5; CDR3aa: CASRQDGQETQYF; CDR3nt: TGTGCCAGCCGACAGGACGGTCAAGAGACCCAGTACTTC
v_gene: TRBV7-3; d_gene: NA; abundance: many; j_gene: TRBJ1-1; CDR3aa: CASSTTALNTEAFF; CDR3nt: TGTGCCAGCAGCACGACAGCACTGAACACTGAAGCTTTCTTT
v_gene: TRBV12-3/TRBV12-4; d_gene: NA; abundance: many; j_gene: TRBJ2-3; CDR3aa: CASSLERVDTQYF; CDR3nt: TGTGCCAGCAGTTTGGAGAGGGTAGATACGCAGTATTTT
v_gene: TRBV12-3/TRBV12-4; d_gene: NA; abundance: NA; j_gene: TRBJ1-3; CDR3aa: CASSSRQKGNTIYF; CDR3nt: TGTGCCAGCAGTAGTAGACAAAAAGGAAACACCATATATTTT
v_gene: TRBV2; d_gene: NA; abundance: many; j_gene: TRBJ1-1; CDR3aa: CASTIGRNTEAFF; CDR3nt: TGTGCCAGCACTATAGGTAGGAACACTGAAGCTTTCTTT
v_gene: TRBV4-1; d_gene: NA; abundance: few; j_gene: TRBJ1-5; CDR3aa: CASSQDGGAGQPQHF; CDR3nt: TGCGCCAGCAGCCAAGACGGAGGGGCTGGTCAGCCCCAGCATTTT
v_gene: TRBV6-1; d_gene: NA; abundance: NA; j_gene: TRBJ1-1; CDR3aa: CAIQTGRNTEAFF; CDR3nt: TGTGCCATACAAACAGGGAGGAACACTGAAGCTTTCTTT
v_gene: TRBV12-3/TRBV12-4; d_gene: TRBD1; abundance: many; j_gene: TRBJ1-2; CDR3aa: CASSPTLGQGAVYGYTF; CDR3nt: TGTGCCAGCAGTCCGACCCTTGGACAGGGGGCGGTCTATGGCTACACCTTC
v_gene: TRBV28; d_gene: NA; abundance: many; j_gene: TRBJ1-6; CDR3aa: CASSRPERNSPLHF; CDR3nt: TGTGCCAGCAGTCGGCCCGAGAGAAATTCACCCCTCCACTTT
v_gene: TRBV18; d_gene: NA; abundance: few; j_gene: TRBJ1-2; CDR3aa: CASSTDNYGYTF; CDR3nt: TGTGCCAGCTCTACAGATAACTATGGCTACACCTTC
v_gene: TRBV12-3/TRBV12-4; d_gene: NA; abundance: many; j_gene: TRBJ1-1; CDR3aa: CASRLGRGTEAFF; CDR3nt: TGTGCCAGCCGCCTTGGGCGGGGCACTGAAGCTTTCTTT
v_gene: TRBV3-1; d_gene: NA; abundance: many; j_gene: TRBJ1-1; CDR3aa: CASSQAGRNTEAFF; CDR3nt: TGTGCCAGCAGCCAAGCAGGGAGGAACACTGAAGCTTTCTTT
v_gene: TRBV24-1; d_gene: NA; abundance: NA; j_gene: TRBJ1-2; CDR3aa: CATSDLQGWGYTF; CDR3nt: TGTGCCACCAGTGATTTGCAGGGGTGGGGCTACACCTTC
v_gene: TRBV4-1; d_gene: NA; abundance: few; j_gene: TRBJ1-2; CDR3aa: CASSQETESPYGYTF; CDR3nt: TGCGCCAGCAGCCAAGAAACCGAGAGCCCCTATGGCTACACCTTC
v_gene: TRBV6-1; d_gene: NA; abundance: many; j_gene: TRBJ1-1; CDR3aa: CASSARLNTEAFF; CDR3nt: TGTGCCAGCAGTGCTAGGCTGAACACTGAAGCTTTCTTT
v_gene: TRBV28; d_gene: NA; abundance: few; j_gene: TRBJ1-5; CDR3aa: CASRSPGDNQPQHF; CDR3nt: TGTGCCAGCAGGTCACCAGGGGACAATCAGCCCCAGCATTTT
v_gene: TRBV11-2; d_gene: TRBD2; abundance: NA; j_gene: TRBJ2-5; CDR3aa: CASRNLAGSPGTQYF; CDR3nt: TGTGCCAGCAGAAACCTAGCGGGGAGCCCGGGGACCCAGTACTTC